The rows below give T cell receptor beta chains drawn from one sample of a study of blood T cell repertoires in COVID-19. Using immunoSEQ multiplex PCR, the repertoire was profiled, and TCRdb retains in-frame clones only, with some absent. This sample has some 250,000 clones; roughly 86% occur once, and the top ten carry 6% to 9%. Sample: peripheral blood. The receptors originated from a woman in her 70s with active or convalescent COVID-19. The conserved cysteine and the conserved F or W are not part of the CDR3 here. Each record gives: V gene, clone size, CDR3 protein. Only part of the rows carry a size: once, few, many, or a class if the clone is expanded.

>TRBV3-1/TRBV3-2|once
ASSQALGGYT
>TRBV15|NA
ATSTGGPGNTIY
>TRBV10-3|few
AISAGRVNTEAF
>TRBV4-1|NA
ASSPEGGPNSPLH
>TRBV6-5|few
ASTRTDNGYT
>TRBV5-6|NA
ASRSSLPNEKLF
>TRBV4-1|once
ASSRNLRELRSPLH
>TRBV12-3/TRBV12-4|NA
ASSLYGGSEAF
>TRBV9|NA
ASSVLLNTGELF
>TRBV7-9|NA
ASSPGLTSTDTQY
>TRBV4-3|few
ASSQDPVRGTEAF
>TRBV27|NA
ASRQALREQF
>TRBV10-1|NA
ASRGGRAGTNEKLF
>TRBV11-2|NA
ASSSTGQAITEAF
>TRBV20-1|NA
SAIRQGSQH
>TRBV6-6|NA
ASGGQGAMTNYGYT
>TRBV5-1|NA
ASRVGVGSPYEQY
>TRBV7-3|NA
ASSESPNYGYT
>TRBV5-1|NA
ASSPQGAPTHEQY
>TRBV11-3|NA
ASSLDPGLAGEQF
>TRBV6-5|NA
ASSLDRMNTEAF
>TRBV5-4|few
ASSAGQDSSYEQY
>TRBV5-1|NA
ASSLRREGGELF
>TRBV4-1|NA
ASSTPGGSPLH
>TRBV19|NA
ASSAHNEQF
>TRBV4-1|NA
ASSQGQGAAYEQY
>TRBV7-6|NA
ASSFPSGQGTGELF
>TRBV5-4|NA
ASSPWQQGGYT
>TRBV19|few
ATLQVEGANVLT
>TRBV10-1|NA
ASSESGGYEQY
>TRBV4-3|NA
ASSQAARGAGSYEQY